This T cell receptor (beta chain) was captured by sequencing in a study of regulatory T cells in long-lasting Graves disease. Study findings and constraints: New patients shared fewer public clonotypes (more than 850) than persistent patients did (approximately 2,700). Having few samples may have compromised the accuracy.

This CDR3 has 16 residues. V gave up 5 bases and J gave up 2 bases, with 16 bases separating them. The germline CDR1 and CDR2 sequences are MNHNS and SASEGT. Libraries of TCR beta came from iRepertoire HTBI primers plus Arm-PCR of CDR3 regions. TCRdb analysed the multiplex PCR reads with MiXCR anew, one entry per CDR3 protein. Of about 540,000 distinct CDR3 sequences in the sample, about 13% were seen once. The time point is: newly diagnosed GD, antithyroid drugs for less than 3 months. From RNA extracted from PBMCs, the TCR library was made. This clonotype came up a few times. The antigen remains undetermined. These data also featured in a second study, about T cells in Graves' hyperthyroidism and ophthalmopathy. In that study: The HTBI primer set served for first-round RT-PCR of the TCR CDR3.

The clonotype originates from a man aged 30 to 39 with Graves disease. The chain joins TRBV6-1 to TRBJ2-1, with unresolved D. The specimen comprised peripheral blood mononuclear cells (PBMCs), sampled at new diagnosis, from a patient treated with antithyroid drugs. In DNA, the CDR3 is TGTGCCAGCAGTCTCCCGACCGAGAATCCCTACAATGAGCAGTTCTTC. This translates into CASSLPTENPYNEQFF.